Listed below are T cell receptor beta chains from one sample, sequenced in a study of brain T cells in children with intractable seizures. TCRdb's table, derived via immunoSEQ multiplex PCR, lists solely in-frame clones and lacks some. This table has about 76,000 clones, roughly 91% appearing once. This specimen was peripheral blood, taken at surgery. The receptor set was obtained from a boy under three years old with tuberous sclerosis and intractable seizures. CDR3s include the opening cysteine and the closing phenylalanine or tryptophan. The D gene is left open where the match is weak. Size tells how often a clone was seen (once, few, many) or the class of an expanded clone, and some rows leave it out.

V gene: TRBV18; D gene: .; J gene: TRBJ2-7; clone size: .; CDR3 protein: CASSPGEGRGQYSYEQYF; CDR3 DNA: TGTGCCAGCTCACCGGGAGAGGGGCGGGGACAATACTCCTACGAGCAGTACTTC
V gene: TRBV5-4; D gene: TRBD2; J gene: TRBJ2-2; clone size: .; CDR3 protein: CASSLKLAGVKTGELFF; CDR3 DNA: TGTGCCAGCAGCTTGAAACTAGCGGGAGTGAAAACCGGGGAGCTGTTTTTT
V gene: TRBV11-3; D gene: .; J gene: TRBJ2-5; clone size: .; CDR3 protein: CASSLGPDRGETQYF; CDR3 DNA: TGTGCCAGCAGCTTGGGACCAGACCGGGGGGAGACCCAGTACTTC
V gene: TRBV30; D gene: .; J gene: TRBJ1-5; clone size: .; CDR3 protein: CAWSTGLSNQPQHF; CDR3 DNA: TGTGCCTGGAGTACAGGGTTAAGCAATCAGCCCCAGCATTTT
V gene: TRBV18; D gene: .; J gene: TRBJ1-3; clone size: once; CDR3 protein: CASSPELFSARGNTIYF; CDR3 DNA: TGTGCCAGCTCACCAGAACTCTTTAGTGCACGTGGAAACACCATATATTTT
V gene: TRBV6-5; D gene: .; J gene: TRBJ1-2; clone size: .; CDR3 protein: CASNGGTYGYTF; CDR3 DNA: TGTGCCAGCAACGGGGGAACCTATGGCTACACCTTC
V gene: TRBV9; D gene: .; J gene: TRBJ2-5; clone size: .; CDR3 protein: CASSVEGGPETQYF; CDR3 DNA: TGTGCCAGCAGCGTAGAGGGGGGTCCGGAGACCCAGTACTTC
V gene: TRBV19; D gene: TRBD1; J gene: TRBJ1-2; clone size: .; CDR3 protein: CASWTGMSDLYYGYTF; CDR3 DNA: TGTGCCAGCTGGACAGGGATGTCCGATCTATACTATGGCTACACCTTC
V gene: TRBV29-1; D gene: .; J gene: TRBJ2-5; clone size: .; CDR3 protein: CSVEDQETQYF; CDR3 DNA: TGCAGCGTTGAGGACCAAGAGACCCAGTACTTC
V gene: TRBV30; D gene: .; J gene: TRBJ2-3; clone size: .; CDR3 protein: CAWSAGTQKGDTQYF; CDR3 DNA: TGTGCCTGGAGTGCTGGGACACAGAAAGGAGATACGCAGTATTTT
V gene: TRBV3-1/TRBV3-2; D gene: TRBD2; J gene: TRBJ2-2; clone size: .; CDR3 protein: CASSQRPSGGQRTGELFF; CDR3 DNA: TGTGCCAGCAGCCAACGCCCTAGCGGAGGGCAGAGGACCGGGGAGCTGTTTTTT
V gene: TRBV4-1; D gene: .; J gene: TRBJ2-7; clone size: .; CDR3 protein: CASSQDHTYEQYF; CDR3 DNA: TGCGCCAGCAGCCAAGATCATACCTACGAGCAGTACTTC
V gene: TRBV15; D gene: .; J gene: TRBJ2-7; clone size: .; CDR3 protein: CATSRVLTVEQYF; CDR3 DNA: TGTGCCACCAGCAGAGTACTTACGGTCGAGCAGTACTTC
V gene: TRBV4-1; D gene: .; J gene: TRBJ2-3; clone size: .; CDR3 protein: CASSQVSGRTDTQYF; CDR3 DNA: TGCGCCAGCAGCCAAGTGAGTGGCCGCACAGATACGCAGTATTTT
V gene: TRBV7-6; D gene: .; J gene: TRBJ2-7; clone size: .; CDR3 protein: CASSLQGGVSEQYF; CDR3 DNA: TGTGCCAGCAGCCTACAGGGGGGGGTCAGCGAGCAGTACTTC
V gene: TRBV9; D gene: TRBD1; J gene: TRBJ2-1; clone size: .; CDR3 protein: CASSVGGQVSYNEQFF; CDR3 DNA: TGTGCCAGCAGCGTAGGGGGACAGGTCTCCTACAATGAGCAGTTCTTC
V gene: TRBV5-1; D gene: .; J gene: TRBJ2-1; clone size: .; CDR3 protein: CASSAFIKVPGRQFF; CDR3 DNA: TGCGCCAGCAGCGCCTTCATTAAGGTTCCTGGGCGGCAGTTCTTC
V gene: TRBV13; D gene: TRBD2; J gene: TRBJ2-7; clone size: .; CDR3 protein: CASSPGLAVYEQYF; CDR3 DNA: TGTGCCAGCAGCCCGGGACTAGCGGTGTACGAGCAGTACTTC
V gene: TRBV7-2; D gene: .; J gene: TRBJ2-1; clone size: .; CDR3 protein: CASSLRGEQFF; CDR3 DNA: TGTGCCAGCAGCTTAAGAGGTGAGCAGTTCTTC
V gene: TRBV2; D gene: .; J gene: TRBJ2-2; clone size: once; CDR3 protein: CASSVLTGELFF; CDR3 DNA: TGTGCCAGCAGTGTCCTCACCGGGGAGCTGTTTTTT
V gene: TRBV6-5; D gene: TRBD2; J gene: TRBJ2-5; clone size: .; CDR3 protein: CATFGASGSQETQYF; CDR3 DNA: TGTGCCACCTTTGGGGCTAGCGGGAGCCAAGAGACCCAGTACTTC
V gene: TRBV23-1; D gene: .; J gene: TRBJ2-1; clone size: .; CDR3 protein: CASPPVVPITQHEQFF; CDR3 DNA: TGCGCCAGCCCACCAGTGGTACCGATAACCCAACATGAGCAGTTCTTC
V gene: TRBV6-5; D gene: .; J gene: TRBJ1-5; clone size: .; CDR3 protein: CASCFGTNQPQHF; CDR3 DNA: TGTGCCAGCTGTTTTGGAACCAATCAGCCCCAGCATTTT
V gene: TRBV2; D gene: .; J gene: TRBJ1-1; clone size: .; CDR3 protein: CASSEDRLNTEAFF; CDR3 DNA: TGTGCCAGCAGTGAAGACAGATTGAACACTGAAGCTTTCTTT
V gene: TRBV28; D gene: .; J gene: TRBJ2-2; clone size: .; CDR3 protein: CASSPNGGTRPNTGELFF; CDR3 DNA: TGTGCCAGCAGTCCGAATGGGGGGACTCGCCCTAACACCGGGGAGCTGTTTTTT
V gene: TRBV7-9; D gene: .; J gene: TRBJ1-1; clone size: once; CDR3 protein: CASSPILGNTEAFF; CDR3 DNA: TGTGCCAGCAGCCCTATACTGGGTAACACTGAAGCTTTCTTT
V gene: TRBV7-3; D gene: .; J gene: TRBJ2-1; clone size: .; CDR3 protein: CASSLNGRGGNEQFF; CDR3 DNA: TGTGCCAGCAGCTTAAACGGGCGAGGAGGGAATGAGCAGTTCTTC
V gene: TRBV4-2; D gene: TRBD2; J gene: TRBJ2-5; clone size: .; CDR3 protein: CASSQATSGVQETQYF; CDR3 DNA: TGTGCCAGCAGCCAAGCAACTAGCGGGGTACAAGAGACCCAGTACTTC
V gene: TRBV6-4; D gene: TRBD2; J gene: TRBJ2-2; clone size: .; CDR3 protein: CASSDTSGGHRGTGELFF; CDR3 DNA: TGTGCCAGCAGTGACACTAGCGGGGGGCATCGGGGCACCGGGGAGCTGTTTTTT
V gene: TRBV6-5; D gene: .; J gene: TRBJ2-7; clone size: .; CDR3 protein: CASRKGAEQYF; CDR3 DNA: TGTGCCAGCAGGAAAGGGGCAGAGCAGTACTTC
V gene: TRBV6-5; D gene: .; J gene: TRBJ2-4; clone size: .; CDR3 protein: CASSSSRGKNIQYF; CDR3 DNA: TGTGCCAGCAGTTCCAGTCGAGGAAAAAACATTCAGTACTTC
V gene: TRBV2; D gene: TRBD2; J gene: TRBJ2-1; clone size: .; CDR3 protein: CASSERLAGGDEQFF; CDR3 DNA: TGTGCCAGCAGTGAGAGACTAGCGGGAGGGGATGAGCAGTTCTTC
V gene: TRBV6-4; D gene: .; J gene: TRBJ1-1; clone size: .; CDR3 protein: CASSVEEIRKGATEAFF; CDR3 DNA: TGTGCCAGCAGTGTGGAAGAGATTAGGAAGGGTGCCACTGAAGCTTTCTTT
V gene: TRBV5-1; D gene: .; J gene: TRBJ2-5; clone size: .; CDR3 protein: CASSSLGFAQETQYF; CDR3 DNA: TGCGCCAGCAGCTCGCTAGGATTCGCCCAAGAGACCCAGTACTTC
V gene: TRBV28; D gene: TRBD2; J gene: TRBJ2-2; clone size: once; CDR3 protein: CASSLSSGSMRTGELFF; CDR3 DNA: TGTGCCAGCAGTTTGTCTAGCGGGAGTATGAGGACCGGGGAGCTGTTTTTT
V gene: TRBV6-5; D gene: .; J gene: TRBJ2-3; clone size: .; CDR3 protein: CASRRDSATDTQYF; CDR3 DNA: TGTGCCAGCAGGCGAGATAGTGCCACAGATACGCAGTATTTT
V gene: TRBV4-2; D gene: .; J gene: TRBJ1-1; clone size: .; CDR3 protein: CASSQDPVTESFEAFF; CDR3 DNA: TGTGCCAGCAGCCAAGACCCGGTGACAGAAAGCTTTGAAGCTTTCTTT
V gene: TRBV11-3; D gene: .; J gene: TRBJ2-7; clone size: .; CDR3 protein: CASSASQGRISYEQYF; CDR3 DNA: TGTGCCAGCAGCGCATCACAGGGGAGGATCTCCTACGAGCAGTACTTC
V gene: TRBV7-9; D gene: .; J gene: TRBJ2-5; clone size: once; CDR3 protein: CASSLTPQETQYF; CDR3 DNA: TGTGCCAGCAGCTTAACCCCTCAAGAGACCCAGTACTTC
V gene: TRBV6-5; D gene: .; J gene: TRBJ2-3; clone size: .; CDR3 protein: CASSYGGAGDTQYF; CDR3 DNA: TGTGCCAGCAGTTACGGGGGGGCAGGAGATACGCAGTATTTT
V gene: TRBV7-3; D gene: .; J gene: TRBJ1-1; clone size: .; CDR3 protein: CASSLDGTEAFF; CDR3 DNA: TGTGCCAGCAGCCTGGACGGCACTGAAGCTTTCTTT
V gene: TRBV24-1; D gene: TRBD1; J gene: TRBJ2-7; clone size: .; CDR3 protein: CATSDPGQGAYEQYF; CDR3 DNA: TGTGCCACCAGTGACCCGGGACAGGGGGCGTATGAGCAGTACTTC
V gene: TRBV30; D gene: .; J gene: TRBJ2-5; clone size: .; CDR3 protein: CAWSVTGRKQETQYF; CDR3 DNA: TGTGCCTGGAGTGTAACGGGGCGGAAACAAGAGACCCAGTACTTC
V gene: TRBV9; D gene: .; J gene: TRBJ2-5; clone size: .; CDR3 protein: CASSVAGGETQYF; CDR3 DNA: TGTGCCAGCAGCGTAGCAGGTGGGGAGACCCAGTACTTC